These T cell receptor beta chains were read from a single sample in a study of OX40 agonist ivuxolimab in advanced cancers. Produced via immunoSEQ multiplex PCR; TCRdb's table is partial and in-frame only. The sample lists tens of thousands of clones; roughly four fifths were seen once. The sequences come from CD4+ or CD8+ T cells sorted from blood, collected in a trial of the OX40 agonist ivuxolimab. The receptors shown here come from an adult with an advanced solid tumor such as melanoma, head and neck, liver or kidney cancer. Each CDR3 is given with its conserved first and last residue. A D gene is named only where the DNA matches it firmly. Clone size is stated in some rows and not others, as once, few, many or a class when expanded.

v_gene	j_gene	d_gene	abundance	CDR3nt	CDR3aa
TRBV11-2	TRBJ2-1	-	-	TGTGCCAGCAGCTTAGTTTCCGGCGTCGGTGAGCAGTTCTTC	CASSLVSGVGEQFF
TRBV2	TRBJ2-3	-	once	TGTGCCAGCAGTGCGGAGCGCCAGTCGGGAGATACGCAGTATTTT	CASSAERQSGDTQYF
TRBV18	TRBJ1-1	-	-	TGTGCCAGCTCATCAGGGGAAAACACTGAAGCTTTCTTT	CASSSGENTEAFF
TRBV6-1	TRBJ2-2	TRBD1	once	TGTGCCAGCAGAGGACCGACAGGGAGACCCGGGGAGCTGTTTTTT	CASRGPTGRPGELFF
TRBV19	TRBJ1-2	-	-	TGTGCCAGTAGATCCCCGAACAGGGAGGATGGCTACACCTTC	CASRSPNREDGYTF
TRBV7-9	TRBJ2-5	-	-	TGTGCCAGCAGCTTAGCGGACGGGCAAGAGACCCAGTACTTC	CASSLADGQETQYF
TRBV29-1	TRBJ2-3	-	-	TGCAGCGTTGAAGTGGGGGGAGCAGGCACAGATACGCAGTATTTT	CSVEVGGAGTDTQYF
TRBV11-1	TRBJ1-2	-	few	TGTGCCAGCAGCTTGGGCGGGCAAATCAATGGCTACACCTTC	CASSLGGQINGYTF
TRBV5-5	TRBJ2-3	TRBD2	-	TGTGCCAGCAGCTTGGTAACGGGAGGGATCGGAGATACGCAGTATTTT	CASSLVTGGIGDTQYF
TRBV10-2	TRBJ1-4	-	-	TGCGCCACCCAACAAGGGACTGGAAATGAAAAACTGTTTTTT	CATQQGTGNEKLFF
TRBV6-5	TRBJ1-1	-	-	TGTGCCAGCAGCCGACAGGCGAACACTGAAGCTTTCTTT	CASSRQANTEAFF
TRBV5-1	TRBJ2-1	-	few	TGCGCCAGCAGGCAAGAAACTAACTCCTACAATGAGCAGTTCTTC	CASRQETNSYNEQFF
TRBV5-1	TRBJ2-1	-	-	TGCGCCAGCAGCCGGGAGACCTCCTACAATGAGCAGTTCTTC	CASSRETSYNEQFF
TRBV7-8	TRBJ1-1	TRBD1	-	TGTGCCAGCAGCAATACAGGGGGCACTGAAGCTTTCTTT	CASSNTGGTEAFF
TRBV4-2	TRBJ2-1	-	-	TGTGCCAGCAGTCAACGGGAACCCACGTACAATGAGCAGTTCTTC	CASSQREPTYNEQFF
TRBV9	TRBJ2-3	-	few	TGTGCCAGCAGCCCCATCGGGGCGGATACGCAGTATTTT	CASSPIGADTQYF
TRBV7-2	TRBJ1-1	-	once	TGTGCCAGCAGCTTAAACCCGGCGGTGGGTGAAGCTTTCTTT	CASSLNPAVGEAFF
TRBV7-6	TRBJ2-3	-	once	TGTGCCAGCAGCCGCGCGGTGACAGATACGCAGTATTTT	CASSRAVTDTQYF
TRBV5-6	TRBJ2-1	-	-	TGTGCCAGCAGTTCTCTAGCGCTCAATGAGCAGTTCTTC	CASSSLALNEQFF
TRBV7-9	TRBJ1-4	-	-	TGTGCCAGCAGCTTCGAGATTAATGAAAAACTGTTTTTT	CASSFEINEKLFF
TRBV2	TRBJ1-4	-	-	TGTGCCAGCACAACTCTTACAACTAATGAAAAACTGTTTTTT	CASTTLTTNEKLFF
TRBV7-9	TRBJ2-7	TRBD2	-	TGTGCCAGCAGCTCACTAGCGGGCACGAGGGAGCAGTACTTC	CASSSLAGTREQYF
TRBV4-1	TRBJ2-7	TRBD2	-	TGCGCCAGCAGCCACGGACTAGCGGCCACATACGAGCAGTACTTC	CASSHGLAATYEQYF
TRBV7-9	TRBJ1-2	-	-	TGTGCCAGCAGGGGGGGCACTCCGACGTCCTCTTTTAACTATGGCTACACCTTC	CASRGGTPTSSFNYGYTF
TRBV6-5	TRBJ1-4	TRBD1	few	TGTGCCAGCACCCGAACAGGGGCAGAGGCTGAAAAACTGTTTTTT	CASTRTGAEAEKLFF
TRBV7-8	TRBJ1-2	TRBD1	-	TGTGCCAGCAGCTTAGCCCCCAGGGGGCCGCCTAGTACAGCCTATGGCTACACCTTC	CASSLAPRGPPSTAYGYTF
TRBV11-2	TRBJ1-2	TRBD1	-	TGTGCCAGCAGCCAGGGGACAGGGGCGGTTGGCTACACCTTC	CASSQGTGAVGYTF
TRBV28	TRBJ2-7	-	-	TGTGCCAGCGGGGTGGGGGCGGCAGGGCTGAACGAGCAGTACTTC	CASGVGAAGLNEQYF
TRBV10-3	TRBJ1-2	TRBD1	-	TGTGCCATTGGAGGACAGGCCCCAGGCTATGGCTACACCTTC	CAIGGQAPGYGYTF
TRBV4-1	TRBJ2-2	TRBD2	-	TGCGCCAGCAGCCAGCTGACTAGCTCAGCGGGCGGGGAGCTGTTTTTT	CASSQLTSSAGGELFF
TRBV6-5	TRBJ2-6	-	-	TGTGCCAGCAGTTACTCGTCCCCCTCTGGGGCCAACGTCCTGACTTTC	CASSYSSPSGANVLTF
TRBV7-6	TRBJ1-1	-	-	TGTGCCAGCAGCTCAACAGGTAACACTGAAGCTTTCTTT	CASSSTGNTEAFF
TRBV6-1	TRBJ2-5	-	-	TGTGCCAGCAGTCGCAGGGTCTTTGGGGAGACCCAGTACTTC	CASSRRVFGETQYF
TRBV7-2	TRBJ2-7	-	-	TGTGCCAGCAGCTTAGAGGACGCCTTCTCCTACGAGCAGTACTTC	CASSLEDAFSYEQYF
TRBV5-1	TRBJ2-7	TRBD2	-	TGCGCCAGCAGGCCGGGACTAGTCACTTCCGAGCAGTACTTC	CASRPGLVTSEQYF
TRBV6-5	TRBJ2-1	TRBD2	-	TGTGCCAGTACAGCGGGAGATACGAATGAGCAGTTCTTC	CASTAGDTNEQFF
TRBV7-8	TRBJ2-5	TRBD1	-	TGTGCCAGCAGGGACAGGCTAATGGAGACCCAGTACTTC	CASRDRLMETQYF
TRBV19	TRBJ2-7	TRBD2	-	TGTGCCAGTAGTCTCGCATTAGCGGGACCCTCCTACGAGCAGTACTTC	CASSLALAGPSYEQYF
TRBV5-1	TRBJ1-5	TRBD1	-	TGCGCCAGCAGCGAGGGACAGGGCCCTCATCAGCCCCAGCATTTT	CASSEGQGPHQPQHF
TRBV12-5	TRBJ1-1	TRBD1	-	TGTGCTAGTGGTTTGAGTCAGGGGGGGGCTGAAGCTTTCTTT	CASGLSQGGAEAFF
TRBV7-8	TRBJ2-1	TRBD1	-	TGTGCCAGCAGCCCCGAGACAGGGTTCTTCTACAATGAGCAGTTCTTC	CASSPETGFFYNEQFF